Following are 18 T cell receptor beta chains from one sample sequenced in a study of shared clonotypes between healthy human individuals. Some clones are missing from TCRdb's copy, which holds only in-frame ones; the method was immunoSEQ multiplex PCR. The profile shows over 2 million clones, 95% of them singletons. The sample comprised naive CD4+ T cells sorted from blood. The subset denotes: CD45RA+ positively selected. These receptors came from a man aged 18 to 29 in good health.

As for this clone: Other DNA variants within this sample encode the same CDR3. The chain recombines TRBV5-4 with TRBJ2-5; TRBD2 agrees at 12 bases. This CDR3 spans 16 amino acids. Germline V CDR1 and CDR2: SGHNT, YYREEE (reference sequence). The trim removed 4 bases at V and 2 bases at J, leaving 6 bases unmatched. In nucleotides, the CDR3 is TGTGCCAGCAGCCTGAGACTAGCGGGGGCTCAAGAGACCCAGTACTTC. As protein: CASSLRLAGAQETQYF.

The count of this clone is one. The chain recombines TRBV28 with TRBJ1-2; D unresolved. The V end lost 5 bases, the J end lost 4 bases, and 11 bases lay between the germline ends. From germline, CDR1 is MDHEN and CDR2 SYDVKM. CDR3 length: 13 amino acids. The CDR3 loop reads CASSPRSSYGYTF. The DNA for the CDR3 is TGTGCCAGCAGTCCGCGGAGTAGCTATGGCTACACCTTC.

CDR3 bases: TGTGCCAGCAGCCAAGGGGGCGCGGGGGGATTGCCCTACTTC. Encoded protein: CASSQGGAGGLPYF. The gene calls are TRBV5-4 and TRBJ2-5, with D possibly being TRBD2 (8 bases). CDR3 length: 14 residues. The V gene's germline CDR1 is SGHNT and CDR2 YYREEE (reference sequence). Between the trimmed V and J ends, which lost 4 bases and 14 bases, there was a span of 24 bases.

This chain uses TRBV4-1 with TRBJ1-5; 8 bases map to TRBD1. The trim removed 3 bases at V and 2 bases at J, leaving 6 bases unmatched. The germline V gene has CDR1 MGHRA and CDR2 YSYEKL. The CDR3 has 16 amino acids. Written as DNA, the CDR3 is TGCGCCAGCAGCCAGGACGGACAGGGTGGCAATCAGCCCCAGCATTTT. Its protein product is CASSQDGQGGNQPQHF.

This chain uses TRBV28 with TRBJ1-5, with a tentative D call TRBD1 (5 bases). V dropped 1 base and J dropped 9 bases, with 13 bases sitting between them. Germline CDR1 reads MDHEN; CDR2 reads SYDVKM. This CDR3 has 14 residues. The DNA for the CDR3 is TGTGCCAGCAGTTTATCGGAACCCCAGGGGCCCCAGCATTTT. This codes for CASSLSEPQGPQHF.

The genes are TRBV7-9 and TRBJ2-7; D perhaps matches TRBD2 (6 bases). The CDR3 runs to 14 residues. Germline CDR1 and CDR2: SEHNR and FQNEAQ (reference sequence). V lost 5 bases and J 3 bases, leaving 14 bases between the germline ends. Here the CDR3 DNA reads TGTGCCAGCAGCCGTCTAGGGACTTTCTACGAGCAGTACTTC. Encoded protein: CASSRLGTFYEQYF.

The chain links TRBV28 to TRBJ2-5, with D perhaps matching TRBD1 or TRBD2 (5 bases each). V was clipped by 2 bases and J by 3 bases, with 13 bases between them. This CDR3 comprises 15 residues. Germline V lookup: CDR1 MDHEN, CDR2 SYDVKM. CDR3 sequence: CASSLLGTVKETQYF. CDR3 coding DNA: TGTGCCAGCAGTTTACTGGGGACGGTGAAAGAGACCCAGTACTTC.

The rearrangement joins TRBV27 to TRBJ1-2, with 11 bases lining up with TRBD1. The junction had 8 bases not matched to a gene; V was cut back by 6 bases and J by 8 bases. The CDR3 is made up of 14 amino acids. Germline V gives CDR1 MNHEY, CDR2 SMNVEV (reference sequence). The CDR3 bases are TGTGCCAGCAGCATGGGACAGGGGGGATTCGGCTACACCTTC. This translates into CASSMGQGGFGYTF.

The J gene is TRBJ2-5, the V gene TRBV11-2; D may be TRBD2 (7 bases). V gave up 6 bases and J gave up 5 bases, with 13 bases separating them. From germline, CDR1 is SGHAT and CDR2 FQNNGV. The CDR3 runs 13 residues. The CDR3: CASSRGAMETQYF. The CDR3, as DNA: TGTGCCAGCAGTCGGGGGGCTATGGAGACCCAGTACTTC.

The sample holds one count of this clone. The chain links TRBV18 to TRBJ1-2, with a weak D call TRBD1 (5 bases). V gave up 5 bases and J gave up 1 base, with 8 bases separating them. Germline loops: CDR1 KGHSH, CDR2 LQKENI. CDR3 length: 13 amino acids. The CDR3 DNA reads TGTGCCAGCTCAGAAGACAGTAACTATGGCTACACCTTC. Its protein product is CASSEDSNYGYTF.

This clone came up a few times. The J gene is TRBJ1-1, the V gene TRBV28; D is unclear. The CDR3 contains 14 residues. Trimming took 7 bases from V and 0 from J, leaving 12 bases between them. The germline CDR1 and CDR2 sequences are MDHEN and SYDVKM. CDR3 residues: CASTPGGLNTEAFF. The CDR3 coding sequence is TGTGCCAGCACCCCGGGAGGGCTGAACACTGAAGCTTTCTTT. The complete variable domain, with remaining parts taken from reference TRBV28 and TRBJ1-1, reads DVKVTQSSRYLVKRTGEKVFLECVQDMDHENMFWYRQDPGLGLRLIYFSYDVKMKEKGDIPEGYSVSREKKERFSLILESASTNQTSMYLCASTPGGLNTEAFFGQGTRLTVV.

V gene TRBV14 combines with J gene TRBJ2-1; 8 nucleotides line up with TRBD2. Germline lookup yields CDR1 SGHDN and CDR2 FVKESK. V lost 1 base, J lost 10 bases, and 9 bases stayed unmatched. The CDR3 is 15 residues long. CDR3 in amino acids: CASSQVGSGAGEQFF. For the CDR3, the DNA is TGTGCCAGCAGCCAAGTAGGTAGCGGGGCCGGCGAGCAGTTCTTC.

About this clone: Other DNA sequences from this sample encode an identical CDR3 as well. V is TRBV7-8 and J is TRBJ2-5; possibly TRBD2 for D (5 bases). Germline V CDR1 and CDR2: SGHVS, FQNEAQ. V was pared by 6 bases and J by 1 base, with 9 bases between. This CDR3 is 13 amino acids long. The CDR3 reads CASSPGLQETQYF. CDR3 in DNA: TGTGCCAGCAGTCCCGGACTCCAAGAGACCCAGTACTTC.

V is TRBV18 and J is TRBJ1-6; 7 positions match TRBD1. J gave up 7 bases and V 3 bases, and 6 bases lay outside the gene matches. From germline, CDR1 is KGHSH and CDR2 LQKENI. The CDR3 totals 15 residues. The CDR3 DNA reads as TGTGCCAGCTCACCTCCCGGGACAGAAAATTCACCCCTCCACTTT. Its translation is CASSPPGTENSPLHF.

CDR3 in DNA: TGTGCCAGCAGCGTAGGAGGAGGAGACTCCTACGAGCAGTACTTC. It encodes CASSVGGGDSYEQYF. The V gene is TRBV9, the J gene TRBJ2-7; D may be TRBD2 (5 bases). Between the trimmed V and J ends, which lost 0 bases and 0 bases, there was a span of 10 bases. Germline values: CDR1 SGDLS, CDR2 YYNGEE. This CDR3 is 15 amino acids long.

For this clone: Other DNA sequences within the sample encode an identical CDR3. This chain uses TRBV4-1 with TRBJ1-2; the D gene is possibly TRBD1 (6 bases). The CDR3 covers 15 residues. With 0 bases removed from V and 2 bases from J, the gap between germline ends came to 10 bases. In germline, CDR1 is MGHRA, CDR2 YSYEKL. The CDR3 bases are TGCGCCAGCAGCCAAGATCGGGGGGGCAACTATGGCTACACCTTC. This encodes CASSQDRGGNYGYTF.

The chain is built from TRBV7-6 and TRBJ2-3; maybe TRBD1 (6 bases). The CDR3 spans 17 residues. In germline, CDR1 is SGHVS, CDR2 FNYEAQ. With 0 bases removed from V and 0 bases from J, the gap between germline ends came to 13 bases. CDR3 region: CASSLAGAGSSTDTQYF. The CDR3 DNA follows: TGTGCCAGCAGCTTAGCGGGGGCAGGCTCTAGCACAGATACGCAGTATTTT.

The chain has TRBV7-9 and TRBJ2-4; D assignment may be TRBD1 or TRBD2 (6 bases each). The V end was cut by 5 bases, the J end by 0 bases, with 17 bases between. The CDR3 loop spans 17 amino acids. Germline-derived CDR1 and CDR2 are SEHNR and FQNEAQ (reference sequence). CDR3 nucleotides: TGTGCCAGCAGCCCCGAGGGGGGCGGACTAGCCAAAAACATTCAGTACTTC. Protein product: CASSPEGGGLAKNIQYF.